This T cell receptor beta chain is drawn from a study of shared clonotypes between healthy human individuals. The overall study: Each donor contributed plates that comprised three CD4 naive, three CD4 memory, two CD8 naive and one CD8 memory. Study findings and constraints: Only a few donors were included, so the genetic and exposure-history diversity represented was limited.

The length of the CDR3 is 14 residues. Per germline, CDR1 SGHRS and CDR2 YFSETQ. Trimming shortened V by 6 bases and J by 6 bases, and 16 bases separated the two germline ends. Authors' analysis steps: ImmunoSEQ yielded junction-only sequences lacking quality scores, so filtering differed. This table comes from immunoSEQ multiplex PCR, and its TCRdb copy is limited to in-frame clones, with some not included. The DNA gave D and trimming, while V, J and clone size come from that table. Seen here are over a million clones, under 99% observed once, and the top ten hold roughly 0.42%. Splitting the CD4+ cells yielded a CD45RA+ naive subset and a CD45RA-negative memory subset. Remarks on this clone: Its antigen is unidentified.

Material for sequencing was naive CD4+ T cells sorted from blood. As for subset: CD45RA+ positively selected. The receptor was derived from a man aged 25-40 years in good health. The rearrangement joins TRBV5-1 to TRBJ2-1; no clear D gene. The CDR3 spells CASKAQPTINEQFF. DNA of the CDR3: TGCGCCAGCAAGGCTCAGCCGACAATCAATGAGCAGTTCTTC. The variable domain in full, completed from reference TRBV5-1 and TRBJ2-1, reads KAGVTQTPRYLIKTRGQQVTLSCSPISGHRSVSWYQQTPGQGLQFLFEYFSETQRNKGNFPGRFSGRQFSNSRSEMNVSTLELGDSALYLCASKAQPTINEQFFGPGTRLTVL.